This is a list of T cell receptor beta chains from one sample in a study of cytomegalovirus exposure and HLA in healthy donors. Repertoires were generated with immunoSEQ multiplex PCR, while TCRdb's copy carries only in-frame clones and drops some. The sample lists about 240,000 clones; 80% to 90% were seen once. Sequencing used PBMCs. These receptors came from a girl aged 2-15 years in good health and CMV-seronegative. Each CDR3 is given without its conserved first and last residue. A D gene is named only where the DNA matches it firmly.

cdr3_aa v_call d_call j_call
ASSLGQGIPYEQY TRBV27 TRBD1 TRBJ2-7
SVEFGQETQY TRBV29-1 - TRBJ2-5
ASSGARGGGETQY TRBV25-1 - TRBJ2-5
ASSLAQGESYYGYT TRBV5-8 - TRBJ1-2
ASSRGSGGTDTQY TRBV4-1 TRBD2 TRBJ2-3
ASSYSSSYGYT TRBV6-5 - TRBJ1-2
ASSQDSSSGEQF TRBV4-1 TRBD2 TRBJ2-1
ASGTVYEKLF TRBV30 TRBD1 TRBJ1-4
AWSLRNEKLF TRBV30 - TRBJ1-4
ASSVGFGSSSYNEQF TRBV6-1 - TRBJ2-1
ASSDTNYGYT TRBV7-8 - TRBJ1-2
ASSLTSAHEQF TRBV7-3 - TRBJ2-1
ASSETRGASVGGYT TRBV6-1 - TRBJ1-2
ASSGSALNTGELF TRBV7-8 - TRBJ2-2
ASSARGPEELF TRBV7-3 TRBD1 TRBJ2-2
ASSTYGQGVNSPLH TRBV7-9 TRBD1 TRBJ1-6
AWSGGVLAFSETQY TRBV30 - TRBJ2-5
ASSQVLAGGPKQY TRBV4-1 TRBD2 TRBJ2-3
SARGQEKLF TRBV20-1 - TRBJ1-4
ASSWTSGGSTGELF TRBV9 TRBD2 TRBJ2-2
ASSFGRAVDEQY TRBV5-6 TRBD2 TRBJ2-7